Listed here are 15 T cell receptor beta chains from one sample, sequenced in a study of T cells in Graves' hyperthyroidism and ophthalmopathy (dated by TCRdb to the late 2010s). The library was obtained by multiplex PCR. Sequencing relied on an Illumina HiSeq 2000. TCR beta CDR3 regions were amplified from RNA transcripts. The first round of RT-PCR for the TCR CDR3 was performed with the HTBI primer set and the Qiagen OneStep RT-PCR kit. The public reads were reprocessed in TCRdb via fastp at Q25 and MiXCR, keeping in-frame beta chains. Records with the same CDR3 protein are collapsed into one entry carrying the most frequent genes and DNA. The sample table holds roughly 520,000 distinct CDR3 sequences, of which about 24% were seen once. Jointly, the top ten make up approximately 10% of the sample. Sequenced sample: blood. The receptors originated from a woman aged 25 to 39 with Graves' ophthalmopathy.

Details on this clonotype: This may come from a read error, since a much larger clone is one base off. The chain is built from TRBV10-3 and TRBJ1-1; D call uncertain. This CDR3 spans 15 amino acids. Germline V lookup: CDR1 ENHRY, CDR2 SYGVKD. V lost 0 bases and J 1 base, leaving 9 bases between the germline ends. The CDR3 bases are TGTGCCATCAGTGAGTCGGGTGGACGGAACACTGAAGCTTTCTTT. It specifies CAISESGGRNTEAFF.

This clonotype was detected ten times or more. The chain joins TRBV28 to TRBJ1-1; D may be TRBD1 (6 bases). Germline lookup yields CDR1 MDHEN and CDR2 SYDVKM. V lost 7 bases to trimming and J lost 4 bases, with 16 bases between them. The CDR3 runs to 14 residues. Here the CDR3 DNA reads TGTGCCAGCATACTCATAAGGGGGTCCACTGAAGCTTTCTTT. Amino acid sequence: CASILIRGSTEAFF.

Only a few counts were recorded for this clonotype. The J gene is TRBJ2-7, the V gene TRBV19; 9 positions match TRBD1. Germline V gives CDR1 LNHDA, CDR2 SQIVND (reference sequence). V was clipped by 9 bases and J by 5 bases; unmatched bases: 14. This CDR3 spans 15 amino acids. Here the CDR3 reads CARIPCRDRANEQYF. The CDR3 DNA follows: TGTGCCAGAATCCCTTGCCGGGACAGGGCCAACGAGCAGTACTTC.

There are many counts of this clonotype. This chain links TRBV30 with TRBJ1-6, with TRBD1 as a possible D gene (5 bases). CDR3 length: 17 amino acids. The V and J ends lost 2 bases and 14 bases respectively, with 28 bases between them. CDR1 is GTSNPN, CDR2 SVGIG, per germline (reference sequence). The CDR3 protein is CAWSLTHTGTLEAALHF. The CDR3 DNA sequence: TGTGCCTGGAGTCTAACGCATACCGGGACCCTCGAGGCGGCCCTCCACTTT.

This sequence joins TRBV28 and TRBJ1-5; D possibly corresponds to TRBD1 (5 bases). V lost 8 bases, J lost 2 bases, and 13 bases lay in between. There are 14 residues in the CDR3. Germline assignment: CDR1 MDHEN and CDR2 SYDVKM. CDR3 bases: TGTGCCAGCGTGAACAGGTACCGCAATCAGCCCCAGCATTTT. This codes for CASVNRYRNQPQHF.

The rearrangement links TRBV6-1 to TRBJ1-5; TRBD1 agrees at 7 bases. Germline V lookup: CDR1 MNHNS, CDR2 SASEGT. V gave up 7 bases and J gave up 2 bases; unmatched junction bases: 8. This CDR3 is built from 15 residues. The CDR3 nucleotides are TGTGCCAGCACCCAGGTCGGACAGGGCAATCAGCCCCAGCATTTT. It is translated as CASTQVGQGNQPQHF.

The chain is built from TRBV12-3 or TRBV12-4 and TRBJ1-3; a weak D match, TRBD1 (5 bases). CDR3 length: 16 amino acids. Trimming cost V 8 bases and J 1 base, with 18 bases left between them. Here the CDR3 DNA reads TGTGCCAGCCCCACGGGATCGGGGCCTTCTGGAAACACCATATATTTT. Protein sequence: CASPTGSGPSGNTIYF.

The chain couples TRBV28 to TRBJ1-2, with D possibly TRBD1 on 5 matching bases. Looked up from germline, CDR1 is MDHEN and CDR2 is SYDVKM. This CDR3 contains 12 residues. V lost 6 bases and J lost 8, with 13 bases in between. CDR3 DNA: TGTGCCAGCAGGAGACAGAAAACCGGCTACACCTTC. Encoded protein: CASRRQKTGYTF.

This clonotype occurred many times. V is TRBV19 and J is TRBJ2-3; D is uncertain. V dropped 1 base and J dropped 4 bases, with 15 bases sitting between them. The CDR3 contains 16 residues. The germline V gene has CDR1 LNHDA and CDR2 SQIVND (reference sequence). The DNA for the CDR3 is TGTGCCAGTAGTATAGGTAGAGTTCCCGCCCCAGATACGCAGTATTTT. Translation: CASSIGRVPAPDTQYF. Full variable domain (missing parts from reference TRBV19 and TRBJ2-3): DGGITQSPKYLFRKEGQNVTLSCEQNLNHDAMYWYRQDPGQGLRLIYYSQIVNDFQKGDIAEGYSVSREKKESFPLTVTSAQKNPTAFYLCASSIGRVPAPDTQYFGPGTRLTVL.

The rearrangement joins TRBV6-5 to TRBJ2-2, with unresolved D. V gave up 3 bases and J gave up 0 bases, with 11 bases separating them. CDR3 size: 16 residues. The germline CDR1 and CDR2 sequences are MNHEY and SVGAGI. The CDR3 is CASSYFRRSNTGELFF. The CDR3 DNA follows: TGTGCCAGCAGTTATTTTCGTAGGTCGAACACCGGGGAGCTGTTTTTT.

About this clonotype: A much larger clone sits a single nucleotide away, making a read error possible. The gene calls are TRBV12-3 or TRBV12-4 and TRBJ2-6; D is possibly TRBD1 (5 bases). This CDR3 has 14 amino acids. The CDR3: CASSPTAGANVLSF. The CDR3 DNA is TGTGCCAGCAGTCCCACCGCTGGGGCCAACGTCCTGAGTTTC.

This clonotype was recorded many times. This sequence joins TRBV20-1 and TRBJ2-5; TRBD2 aligns across 10 bases. There are 13 residues in the CDR3. Germline trimming cut 4 bases from V and 7 bases from J; bases unmatched to any gene: 6. CDR1 DFQATT and CDR2 SNEGSKA come from the germline V gene (reference sequence). CDR3 sequence (DNA): TGCAGTGCTAAGCGGGGGGGCCGGGGGACCCAGTACTTC. Protein product: CSAKRGGRGTQYF.

The table lists this clonotype with many counts. This chain links TRBV14 with TRBJ1-2, with 7 bases lining up with TRBD1. Germline CDR1 is SGHDN and CDR2 is FVKESK. V shed 1 base, J shed 0 bases, and the junction held 2 bases outside the gene matches. This CDR3 contains 15 residues. This CDR3 reads CASSQGDRANYGYTF. The CDR3 DNA reads as TGTGCCAGCAGCCAAGGGGACAGAGCTAACTATGGCTACACCTTC.

This clonotype was seen a single time. V and J are TRBV13 and TRBJ1-2; D might be TRBD1 (5 bases). Germline V gene lookup returns CDR1 PRHDT and CDR2 FYEKMQ (reference sequence). This CDR3 region has 15 residues. V lost 6 bases, J lost 1 base, and 15 bases lay in between. The CDR3, as DNA: TGTGCCAGCAGTTCGGAAGGGGAGGGTAACTATGGCTACACCTTC. It specifies CASSSEGEGNYGYTF. The whole variable domain, remainder taken from reference TRBV13 and TRBJ1-2, is AAGVIQSPRHLIKEKRETATLKCYPIPRHDTVYWYQQGPGQDPQFLISFYEKMQSDKGSIPDRFSAQQFSDYHSELNMSSLELGDSALYFCASSSEGEGNYGYTFGSGTRLTVV.

This chain's CDR3 is CASSRGDRDNTEAFF. In DNA, the CDR3 is TGTGCCAGCTCTCGGGGGGACAGGGACAACACTGAAGCTTTCTTT. The chain recombines TRBV18 with TRBJ1-1, with TRBD1 matching over 9 bases. Germline loops: CDR1 KGHSH, CDR2 LQKENI. This CDR3 spans 15 amino acids. J gave up 2 bases and V 6 bases, and 7 bases lay outside the gene matches.